What follows are 3 T cell receptor beta chains derived from one specimen sequenced in a study of cytomegalovirus exposure and HLA in healthy donors. PCR involved 60 Vbeta and 13 Jbeta primers. Only in-frame clones appear in the TCRdb table, and some are missing; sequencing was by immunoSEQ multiplex PCR. The sample shows about 100,000 clones, under 80% of them seen only once. Sequencing was carried out using PBMCs. The receptors stem from a woman between 35 and 50 years old in good health and CMV-seropositive.

J is TRBJ1-1 and V is TRBV4-1; no definite D call. The CDR3 runs 14 residues. Germline V gives CDR1 MGHRA, CDR2 YSYEKL. The ends were cut back, 0 bases at V and 4 bases at J, with 9 bases in the middle. CDR3 nucleotides: TGCGCCAGCAGCCAAGATCAGTTTGGCACTGAAGCTTTCTTT. This encodes CASSQDQFGTEAFF.

V is TRBV2 and J is TRBJ2-7; 8 bases match TRBD2. V shed 7 bases, J shed 3 bases, and the junction held 8 bases outside the gene matches. The CDR3 sequence is 14 residues long. Germline V gene data show CDR1 as SNHLY and CDR2 as FYNNEI. CDR3 loop: CASNPAGGVYEQYF. Written as DNA, the CDR3 is TGTGCCAGCAATCCGGCGGGGGGTGTCTACGAGCAGTACTTC.

In this sample, this clone turned up once. The chain couples TRBV6-5 to TRBJ1-5; D gene ambiguous. Germline V gene sequence: CDR1 MNHEY, CDR2 SVGAGI. V dropped 2 bases and J dropped 4 bases, with 12 bases sitting between them. The CDR3 consists of 15 residues. The CDR3 here is CASSYGSGRNQPQHF. CDR3 coding DNA: TGTGCCAGCAGTTACGGGAGTGGCAGAAATCAGCCCCAGCATTTT.